What follows is one T cell receptor (beta chain) and its context. What it binds is not known. Germline lookup yields CDR1 MDHEN and CDR2 SYDVKM. This CDR3 comprises 12 residues. The V end was cut by 6 bases, the J end by 2 bases, with 8 bases between. These data originate in a study of molecular identifiers for immune sequencing clone quantification. Notes on the study in general: Researchers reportedly could pick up spiked Jurkat TCR RNA from one cell mixed into one million naive cells. Identical TCR molecules sharing a barcode could underestimate highly expanded clone sizes.

Naive CD8 libraries came from around 18,000 to 910,000 sorted cells with 10%, 30% or 50% RNA. Naive CD8 T cells were sorted, and the gate applied was CD8+CD4-CCR7+CD45RA+. TCRdb passed the PCR reads through MiXCR, listing each CDR3 protein once. The repertoire holds some 100,000 distinct CDR3 sequences, with roughly a third as singletons. The sequence was collected from a human donor in good health. Some libraries in this study had Jurkat cell RNA spiked in. This chain connects TRBV28 to TRBJ2-7; no definite D call. Sequenced sample: naive CD8+ T cells from blood, with Jurkat cell RNA spiked in. As for subset: FACS-sorted CD8+CD4-CCR7+CD45RA+ naive T cells. CDR3: CASSGRTYEQYF. The CDR3 DNA follows: TGTGCCAGCAGCGGAAGAACCTACGAGCAGTACTTC. Variable domain in full (rest from reference TRBV28 and TRBJ2-7): DVKVTQSSRYLVKRTGEKVFLECVQDMDHENMFWYRQDPGLGLRLIYFSYDVKMKEKGDIPEGYSVSREKKERFSLILESASTNQTSMYLCASSGRTYEQYFGPGTRLTVT.